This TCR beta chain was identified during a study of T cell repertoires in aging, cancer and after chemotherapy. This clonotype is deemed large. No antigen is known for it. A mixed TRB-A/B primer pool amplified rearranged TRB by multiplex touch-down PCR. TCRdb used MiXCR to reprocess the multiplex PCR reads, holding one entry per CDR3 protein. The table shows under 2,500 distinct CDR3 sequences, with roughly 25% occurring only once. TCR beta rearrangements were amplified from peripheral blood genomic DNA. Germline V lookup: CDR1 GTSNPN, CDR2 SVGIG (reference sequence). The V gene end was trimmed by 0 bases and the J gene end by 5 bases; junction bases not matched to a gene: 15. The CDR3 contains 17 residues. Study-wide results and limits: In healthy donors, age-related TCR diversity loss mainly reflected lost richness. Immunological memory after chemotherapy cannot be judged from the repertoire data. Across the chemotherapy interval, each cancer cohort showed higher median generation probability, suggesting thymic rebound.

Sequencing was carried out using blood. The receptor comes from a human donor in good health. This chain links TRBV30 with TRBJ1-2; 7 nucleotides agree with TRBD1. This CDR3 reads CAWSVGGDSSFWYGYTF. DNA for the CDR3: TGTGCCTGGAGTGTAGGAGGGGACAGTTCCTTTTGGTATGGCTACACCTTC.